What follows describes a single T cell receptor beta chain. Its antigen is unknown. This record comes from a study of T-cell reconstitution after alpha-beta-depleted transplantation in children. Study-level findings and limits: It was newly produced T cells that mostly accounted for T-cell counts and diversity one year after transplant. The origin of high day-60 TCRbeta diversity in some patients lay in surviving recipient T cells and thymic progenitors. By about two months after transplant, alpha-beta T cells reportedly arose from several hundred graft clones that had expanded.

This sample's TCRbeta library carried unique molecular identifier barcodes. In TCRdb, the PCR reads were re-called with MiXCR into one record per CDR3 protein. The repertoire includes approximately 85,000 distinct CDR3 sequences, approximately 14% of them detected once, and 27% sits in the top ten. The sample in question was PBMCs, mostly from graft donor cells, obtained 180 days after TCRalphabeta/CD19-depleted stem cell transplant. The receptor's source is a male patient between 2 and 15 years old who had a stem cell transplant for acute lymphoblastic leukemia, so the T cells may come from the graft donor.

CDR3 region: CASSLELAGTNEQFF. DNA for the CDR3: TGTGCCAGCAGTTTGGAACTAGCGGGAACCAATGAGCAGTTCTTC. The V gene is TRBV12-3 or TRBV12-4, the J gene TRBJ2-1, with TRBD2 matching over 10 bases. V lost 3 bases and J lost 6; bases outside the gene matches: 5. This CDR3 is built from 15 residues.